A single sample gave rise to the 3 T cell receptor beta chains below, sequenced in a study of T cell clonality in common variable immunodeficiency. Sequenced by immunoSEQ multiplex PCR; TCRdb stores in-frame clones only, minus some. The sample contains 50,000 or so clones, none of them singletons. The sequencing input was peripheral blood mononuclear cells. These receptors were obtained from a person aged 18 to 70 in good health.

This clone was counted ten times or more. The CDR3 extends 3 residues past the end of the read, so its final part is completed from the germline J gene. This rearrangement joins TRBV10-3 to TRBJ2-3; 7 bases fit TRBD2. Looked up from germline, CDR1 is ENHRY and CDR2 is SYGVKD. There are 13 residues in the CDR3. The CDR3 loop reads CAIRGLYQETQYF. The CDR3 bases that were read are TGTGCCATCAGGGGACTATACCAAGAGACG.

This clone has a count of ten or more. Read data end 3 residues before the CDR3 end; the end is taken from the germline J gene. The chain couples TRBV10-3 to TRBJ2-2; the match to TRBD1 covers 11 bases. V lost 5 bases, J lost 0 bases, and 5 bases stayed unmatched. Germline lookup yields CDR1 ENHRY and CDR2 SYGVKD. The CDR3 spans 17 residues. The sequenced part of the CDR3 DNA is TGTGCCATCAGTTCCGGACAGGGGGCCACGAACACCGGGGAG. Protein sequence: CAISSGQGATNTGE. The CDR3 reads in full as CAISSGQGATNTGELFF.

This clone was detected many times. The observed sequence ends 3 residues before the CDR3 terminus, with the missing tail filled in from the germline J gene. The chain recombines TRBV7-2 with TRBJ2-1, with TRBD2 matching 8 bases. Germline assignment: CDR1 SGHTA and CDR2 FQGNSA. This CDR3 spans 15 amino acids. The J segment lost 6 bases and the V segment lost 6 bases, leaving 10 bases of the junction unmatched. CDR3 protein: CASSPSGSRGNEQFF. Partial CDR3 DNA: TGTGCCAGCAGTCCGAGCGGGAGTAGAGGCAATGAG. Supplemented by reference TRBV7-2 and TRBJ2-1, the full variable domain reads GAGVSQSPSNKVTEKGKDVELRCDPISGHTALYWYRQSLGQGLEFLIYFQGNSAPDKSGLPSDRFSAERTGGSVSTLTIQRTQQEDSAVYLCASSPSGSRGNEQFFGPGTRLTVL.